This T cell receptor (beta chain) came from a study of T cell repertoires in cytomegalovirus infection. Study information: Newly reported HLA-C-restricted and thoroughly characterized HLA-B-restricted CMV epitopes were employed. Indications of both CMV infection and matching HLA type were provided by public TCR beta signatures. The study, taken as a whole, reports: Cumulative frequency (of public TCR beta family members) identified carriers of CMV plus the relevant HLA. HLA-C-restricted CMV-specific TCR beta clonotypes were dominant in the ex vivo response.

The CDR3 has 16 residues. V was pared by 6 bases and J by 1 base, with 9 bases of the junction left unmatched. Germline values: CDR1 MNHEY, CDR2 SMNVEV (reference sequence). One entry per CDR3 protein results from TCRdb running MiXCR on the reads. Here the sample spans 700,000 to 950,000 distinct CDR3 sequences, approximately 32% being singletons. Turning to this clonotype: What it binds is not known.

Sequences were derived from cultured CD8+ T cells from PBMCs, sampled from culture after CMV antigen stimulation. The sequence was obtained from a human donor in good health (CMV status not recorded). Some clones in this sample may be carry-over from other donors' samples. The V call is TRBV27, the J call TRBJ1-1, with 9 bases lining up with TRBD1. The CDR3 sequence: CASRKATGGRNTEAFF. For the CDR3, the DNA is TGTGCCAGCAGGAAAGCTACAGGGGGCAGGAACACTGAAGCTTTCTTT.